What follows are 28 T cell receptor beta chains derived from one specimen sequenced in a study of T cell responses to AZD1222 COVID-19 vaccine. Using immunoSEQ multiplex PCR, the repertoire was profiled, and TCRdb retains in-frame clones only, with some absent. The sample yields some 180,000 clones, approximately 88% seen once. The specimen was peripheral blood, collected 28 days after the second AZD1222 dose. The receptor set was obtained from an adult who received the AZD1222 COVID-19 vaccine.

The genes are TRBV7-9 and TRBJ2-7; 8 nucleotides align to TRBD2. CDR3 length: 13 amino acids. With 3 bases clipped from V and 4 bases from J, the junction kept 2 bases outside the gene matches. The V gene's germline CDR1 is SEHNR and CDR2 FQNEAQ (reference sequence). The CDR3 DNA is TGTGCCAGCAGCTTGAGCGGGGGATACGAGCAGTACTTC. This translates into CASSLSGGYEQYF.

The CDR3 nucleotides read TGTGCCAGTAGTTCAGTTAGCACAACTAATGAAAAACTGTTTTTT. It yields the protein CASSSVSTTNEKLFF. J is TRBJ1-4 and V is TRBV19; D is unclear. CDR1 and CDR2 from the germline V gene are LNHDA and SQIVND (reference sequence). Trimming stripped 5 bases from V and 0 bases from J, with 10 bases between. The CDR3 is made up of 15 amino acids.

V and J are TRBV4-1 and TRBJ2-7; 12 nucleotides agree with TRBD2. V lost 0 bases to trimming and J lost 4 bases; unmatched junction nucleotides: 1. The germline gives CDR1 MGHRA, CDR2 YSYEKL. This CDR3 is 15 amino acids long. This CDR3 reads CASSQDGLAGYEQYF. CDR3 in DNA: TGCGCCAGCAGCCAAGACGGACTAGCGGGGTACGAGCAGTACTTC.

CDR3 DNA sequence: TGCGCCAGCAGCTTGGACAGGACTAATGAAAAACTGTTTTTT. It yields the protein CASSLDRTNEKLFF. The chain recombines TRBV5-1 with TRBJ1-4, with D possibly being TRBD1 (5 bases). The CDR3 extends over 14 amino acids. Germline CDR1 SGHRS, CDR2 YFSETQ. V gave up 0 bases and J gave up 2 bases, with 5 bases separating them.

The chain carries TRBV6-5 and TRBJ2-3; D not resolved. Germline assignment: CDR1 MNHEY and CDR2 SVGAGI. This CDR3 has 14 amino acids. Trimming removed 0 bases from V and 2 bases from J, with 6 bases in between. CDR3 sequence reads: CASSYSGPTDTQYF. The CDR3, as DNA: TGTGCCAGCAGTTACTCGGGCCCCACAGATACGCAGTATTTT.

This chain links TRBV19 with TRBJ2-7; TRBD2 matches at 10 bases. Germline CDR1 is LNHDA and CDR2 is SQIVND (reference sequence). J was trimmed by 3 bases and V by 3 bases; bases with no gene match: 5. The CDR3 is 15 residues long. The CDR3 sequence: CASSITSGDFYEQYF. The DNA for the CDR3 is TGTGCCAGTAGTATCACTAGCGGGGATTTCTACGAGCAGTACTTC.

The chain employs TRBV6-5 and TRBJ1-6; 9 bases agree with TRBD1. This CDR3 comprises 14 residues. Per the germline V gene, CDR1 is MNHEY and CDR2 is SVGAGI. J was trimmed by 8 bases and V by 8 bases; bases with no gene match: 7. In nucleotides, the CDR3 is TGTGCCAGCTCGAGGACAGGGGAAGATTCACCCCTCCACTTT. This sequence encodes CASSRTGEDSPLHF.

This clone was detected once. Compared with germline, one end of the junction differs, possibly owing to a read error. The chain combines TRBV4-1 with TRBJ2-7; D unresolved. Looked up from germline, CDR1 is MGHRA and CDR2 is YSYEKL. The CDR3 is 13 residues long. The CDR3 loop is CASSQEVLRYPAF. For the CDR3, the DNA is TGCGCCAGCAGTCAAGAGGTTCTTCGTTATCCAGCCTTC.

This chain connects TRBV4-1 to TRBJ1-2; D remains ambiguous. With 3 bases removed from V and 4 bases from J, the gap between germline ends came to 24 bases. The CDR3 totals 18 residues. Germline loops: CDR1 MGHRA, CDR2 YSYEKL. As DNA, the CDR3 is TGCGCCAGCAGCCACCCCCCCACGGGGTATAAGGCCAGCTATGGCTACACCTTC. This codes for CASSHPPTGYKASYGYTF.

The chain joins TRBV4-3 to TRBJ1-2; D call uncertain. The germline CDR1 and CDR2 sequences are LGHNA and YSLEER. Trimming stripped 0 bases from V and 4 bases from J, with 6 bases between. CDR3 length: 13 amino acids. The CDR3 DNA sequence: TGCGCCAGCAGCCAAGATGGCGTCTATGGCTACACCTTC. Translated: CASSQDGVYGYTF.

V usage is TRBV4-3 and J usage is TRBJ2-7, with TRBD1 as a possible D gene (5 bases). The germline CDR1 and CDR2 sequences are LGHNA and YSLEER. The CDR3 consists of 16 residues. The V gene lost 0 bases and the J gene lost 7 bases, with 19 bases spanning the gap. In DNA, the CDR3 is TGCGCCAGCAGCCAAGATCCTATTGGGGTGACAGCTGAGCAGTACTTC. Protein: CASSQDPIGVTAEQYF.

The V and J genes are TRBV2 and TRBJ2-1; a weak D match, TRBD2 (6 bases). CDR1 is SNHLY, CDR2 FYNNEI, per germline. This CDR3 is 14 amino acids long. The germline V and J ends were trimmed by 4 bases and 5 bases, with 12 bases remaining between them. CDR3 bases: TGTGCCAGCAGTGCTCGGCTAGCGAACAATGAGCAGTTCTTC. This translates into CASSARLANNEQFF.

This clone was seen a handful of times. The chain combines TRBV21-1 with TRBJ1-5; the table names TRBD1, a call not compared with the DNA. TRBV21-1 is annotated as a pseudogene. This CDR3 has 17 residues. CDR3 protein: CASSPDRVRYSNQPQHF. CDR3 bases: TGTGCCAGCAGCCCCGACAGGGTCCGATATAGCAATCAGCCCCAGCATTTT.

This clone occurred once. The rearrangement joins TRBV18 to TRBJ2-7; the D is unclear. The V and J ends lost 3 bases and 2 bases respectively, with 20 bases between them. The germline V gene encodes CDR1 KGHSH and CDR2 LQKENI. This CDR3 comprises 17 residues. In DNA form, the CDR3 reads TGTGCCAGCTCACCCCAAGCCCCAGGTTTGGCCCCCTACGAGCAGTACTTC. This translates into CASSPQAPGLAPYEQYF.

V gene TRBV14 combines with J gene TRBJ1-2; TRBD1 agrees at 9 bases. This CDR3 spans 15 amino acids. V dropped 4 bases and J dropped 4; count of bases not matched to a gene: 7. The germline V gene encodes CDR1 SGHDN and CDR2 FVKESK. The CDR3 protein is CASSLGQGGLYGYTF. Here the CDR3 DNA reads TGTGCCAGCAGCCTGGGACAGGGTGGACTCTATGGCTACACCTTC.

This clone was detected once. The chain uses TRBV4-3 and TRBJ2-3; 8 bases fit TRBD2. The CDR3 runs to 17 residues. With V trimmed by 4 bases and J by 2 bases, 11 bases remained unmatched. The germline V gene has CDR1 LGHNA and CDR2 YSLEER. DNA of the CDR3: TGCGCCAGCAGCCCGGGGGGGAGCGGGGGATACACAGATACGCAGTATTTT. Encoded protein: CASSPGGSGGYTDTQYF.

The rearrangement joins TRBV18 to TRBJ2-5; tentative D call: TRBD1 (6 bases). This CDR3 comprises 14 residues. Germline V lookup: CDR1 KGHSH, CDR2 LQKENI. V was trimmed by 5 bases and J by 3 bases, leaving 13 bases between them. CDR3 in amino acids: CASSANQGKETQYF. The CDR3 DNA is TGTGCCAGCTCAGCCAATCAGGGGAAAGAGACCCAGTACTTC.

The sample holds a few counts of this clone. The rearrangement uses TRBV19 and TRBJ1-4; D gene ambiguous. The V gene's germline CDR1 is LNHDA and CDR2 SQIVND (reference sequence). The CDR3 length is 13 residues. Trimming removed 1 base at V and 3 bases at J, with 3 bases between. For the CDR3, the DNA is TGTGCCAGTAGTATAGGGGCTAATGAAAAACTGTTTTTT. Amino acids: CASSIGANEKLFF.

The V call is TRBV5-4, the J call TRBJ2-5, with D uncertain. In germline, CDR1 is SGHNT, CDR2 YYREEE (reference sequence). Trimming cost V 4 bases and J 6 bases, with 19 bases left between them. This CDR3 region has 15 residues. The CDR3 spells CASSPGSANKKTQYF. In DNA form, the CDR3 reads TGTGCCAGCAGCCCTGGATCCGCCAATAAAAAGACCCAGTACTTC.

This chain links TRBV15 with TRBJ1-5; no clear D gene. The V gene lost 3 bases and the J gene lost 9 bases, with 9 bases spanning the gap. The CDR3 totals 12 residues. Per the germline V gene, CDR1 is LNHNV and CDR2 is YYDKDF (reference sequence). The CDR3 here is CATSSLSVPQHF. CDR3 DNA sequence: TGTGCCACCAGCAGCCTTTCGGTGCCCCAGCATTTT.

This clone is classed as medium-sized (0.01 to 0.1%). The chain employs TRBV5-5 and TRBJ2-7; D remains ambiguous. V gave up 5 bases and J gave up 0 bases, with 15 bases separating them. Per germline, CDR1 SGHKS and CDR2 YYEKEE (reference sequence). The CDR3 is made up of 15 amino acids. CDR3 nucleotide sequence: TGTGCCAGCAGATTTACCTCAGTCCCCTCCTACGAGCAGTACTTC. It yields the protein CASRFTSVPSYEQYF.

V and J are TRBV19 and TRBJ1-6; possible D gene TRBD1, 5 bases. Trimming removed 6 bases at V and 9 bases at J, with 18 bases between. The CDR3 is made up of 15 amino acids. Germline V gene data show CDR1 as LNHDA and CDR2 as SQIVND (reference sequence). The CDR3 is CASSPSTGTASPLHF. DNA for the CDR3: TGTGCCAGTAGCCCCTCAACTGGGACGGCTTCACCCCTCCACTTT.

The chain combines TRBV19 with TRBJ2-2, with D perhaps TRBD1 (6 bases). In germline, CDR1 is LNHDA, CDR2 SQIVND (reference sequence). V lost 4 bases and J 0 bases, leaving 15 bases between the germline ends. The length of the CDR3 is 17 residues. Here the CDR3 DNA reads TGTGCCAGTAGTAAATTGGGGACAAACGCGAACACCGGGGAGCTGTTTTTT. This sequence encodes CASSKLGTNANTGELFF.

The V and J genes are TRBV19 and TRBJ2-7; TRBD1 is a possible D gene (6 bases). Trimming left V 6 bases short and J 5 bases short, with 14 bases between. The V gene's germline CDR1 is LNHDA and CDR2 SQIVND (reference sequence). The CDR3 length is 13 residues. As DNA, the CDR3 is TGTGCCAGTAGCTTACAGGGTTCTAACGAGCAGTACTTC. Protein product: CASSLQGSNEQYF. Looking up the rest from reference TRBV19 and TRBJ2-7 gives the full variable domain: DGGITQSPKYLFRKEGQNVTLSCEQNLNHDAMYWYRQDPGQGLRLIYYSQIVNDFQKGDIAEGYSVSREKKESFPLTVTSAQKNPTAFYLCASSLQGSNEQYFGPGTRLTVT.

CDR3 in amino acids: CASSRQLNTEAFF. CDR3 nucleotide sequence: TGTGCCAGCAGTCGACAGCTGAACACTGAAGCTTTCTTT. V and J are TRBV12-3 or TRBV12-4 and TRBJ1-1, with D tentatively TRBD1 (5 bases). CDR3 length: 13 residues. The ends were cut back, 5 bases at V and 0 bases at J, with 7 bases in the middle.

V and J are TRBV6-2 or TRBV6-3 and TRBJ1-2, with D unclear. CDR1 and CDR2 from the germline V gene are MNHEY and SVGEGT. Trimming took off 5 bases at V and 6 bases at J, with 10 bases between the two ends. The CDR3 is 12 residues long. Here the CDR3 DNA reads TGTGCCAGCAGTCACGATCGAAATGGCTACACCTTC. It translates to CASSHDRNGYTF.

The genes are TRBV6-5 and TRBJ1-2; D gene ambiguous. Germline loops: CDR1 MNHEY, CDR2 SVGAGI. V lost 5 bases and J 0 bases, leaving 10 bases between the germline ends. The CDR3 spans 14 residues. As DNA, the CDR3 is TGTGCCAGCAGTAGCGGGTACTCTAACTATGGCTACACCTTC. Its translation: CASSSGYSNYGYTF.

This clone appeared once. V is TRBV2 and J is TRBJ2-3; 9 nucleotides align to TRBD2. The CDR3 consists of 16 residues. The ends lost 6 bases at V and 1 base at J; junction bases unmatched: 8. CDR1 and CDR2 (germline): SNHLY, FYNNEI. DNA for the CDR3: TGTGCCAGCAGCGGTTTCGCGGGGGGGGGCACAGATACGCAGTATTTT. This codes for CASSGFAGGGTDTQYF.